A single sample gave rise to the 8 T cell receptor beta chains below, sequenced in a study of T-cell memory formation after mild COVID-19. TCRdb reprocessed the 5' RACE reads with MiXCR, giving one entry per CDR3 protein. This table has about 470,000 distinct CDR3 sequences, more than 20% appearing once. Sequenced sample: PBMCs or a T cell subset sorted from them (not recorded which). These receptors all come from an adult woman who had mild COVID-19 (a few samples of this study predate the infection). Cell type and time point are not known.

The gene calls are TRBV6-1 and TRBJ2-1; 8 bases are shared with TRBD1. CDR3 size: 13 residues. CDR1 is MNHNS and CDR2 is SASEGT in the germline V gene. The V gene end was trimmed by 3 bases and the J gene end by 15 bases; junction bases not matched to a gene: 10. This CDR3 is CASSEGTGPGRFF. The CDR3 DNA sequence: TGTGCCAGCAGTGAGGGGACAGGCCCGGGTCGGTTCTTC.

This chain connects TRBV20-1 to TRBJ2-3; TRBD1 matches at 7 bases. Germline V gene sequence: CDR1 DFQATT, CDR2 SNEGSKA (reference sequence). The V and J ends lost 3 bases and 4 bases, in that order; junction bases with no gene match: 7. This CDR3 spans 14 amino acids. The CDR3 protein is CSASTGDYADTQYF. The CDR3 DNA is TGCAGTGCTAGTACAGGGGATTACGCAGATACGCAGTATTTT.

The CDR3 coding sequence is TGCGCCAGCAGCCCGACAGCCTACAATGAGCAGTTCTTC. Residues: CASSPTAYNEQFF. This chain joins TRBV4-3 and TRBJ2-1; TRBD1 might be the D (5 bases). Trimming stripped 4 bases from V and 2 bases from J, with 6 bases between. The CDR3 consists of 13 residues. Germline assignment: CDR1 LGHNA and CDR2 YSLEER.

This chain joins TRBV12-3 or TRBV12-4 and TRBJ1-2; no reliable D call. V lost 5 bases and J lost 1, with 14 bases in between. The CDR3 has 15 amino acids. CDR3: CASSIRRVGNYGYTF. Written as DNA, the CDR3 is TGTGCCAGCAGTATACGCCGGGTGGGTAACTATGGCTACACCTTC.

This clonotype was seen only a few times. CDR3 nucleotides: TGTGCCAGCTCGCCGACGCAAGGAGTCCAAGAGACCCAGTACTTC. Translating it yields CASSPTQGVQETQYF. This chain joins TRBV18 and TRBJ2-5; D gene ambiguous. Trimming removed 6 bases from V and 1 base from J, with 15 bases in between. The CDR3 is 15 amino acids. The germline V gene has CDR1 KGHSH and CDR2 LQKENI.

The rearrangement joins TRBV4-2 to TRBJ2-1, with 8 bases matching TRBD2. Trimming cost V 2 bases and J 9 bases; bases outside gene matches: 12. This CDR3 comprises 16 residues. Germline CDR1 and CDR2: LGHNA and YNFKEQ. CDR3 sequence reads: CASSQRAGEVRFEQFF. The CDR3 DNA reads TGTGCCAGCAGCCAACGAGCGGGAGAAGTACGTTTTGAGCAGTTCTTC.

There are a few counts of this clonotype. Here the CDR3 reads CASSLARANSPLHF. The CDR3 nucleotides are TGTGCCAGCAGTTTAGCGAGGGCTAATTCACCCCTCCACTTT. The chain is built from TRBV12-3 or TRBV12-4 and TRBJ1-6; the D is unclear. V lost 0 bases and J lost 6, with 6 bases in between. The CDR3 totals 14 residues.

This chain joins TRBV7-9 and TRBJ1-2, with D perhaps matching TRBD1 (6 bases). Trimming cost V 6 bases and J 6 bases, with 14 bases left between them. Germline lookup yields CDR1 SEHNR and CDR2 FQNEAQ (reference sequence). This CDR3 region has 13 residues. The CDR3 nucleotides read TGTGCCAGCAGTTACCAGGGGATTGATGGCTACACCTTC. Its protein product is CASSYQGIDGYTF.